This TCR beta chain was recovered during a study of OX40 agonist ivuxolimab in advanced cancers. Looking at the study overall: Across the patients, intravenous ivuxolimab was delivered every 2 weeks at 0.01 to 10 mg/kg.

On this clone itself: Its specificity is not known.

V lost 3 bases to trimming and J lost 7 bases, with 12 bases between them. Looked up from germline, CDR1 is SGHAT and CDR2 is FQNNGV. The CDR3 runs 14 residues. The data were produced by immunoSEQ multiplex PCR, yet TCRdb's version contains in-frame clones alone and is incomplete. The sample records roughly 75,000 clones, 70% to 90% being singletons. Study findings and constraints: Averaged across samples, CD8+ T cells carried more expanded clones than CD4+ did.

The receptor comes from an adult with an advanced solid tumor such as melanoma, head and neck, liver or kidney cancer. V usage is TRBV11-2 and J usage is TRBJ1-4, with D possibly matching TRBD1 (5 bases). Sequences were derived from CD4+ or CD8+ T cells sorted from blood, sampled in a trial of the OX40 agonist ivuxolimab. The CDR3 DNA is TGTGCCAGCAGCTTGGGACCGGGGGGTGAAAAACTGTTTTTT. As protein: CASSLGPGGEKLFF.